This T cell receptor (beta chain) comes out of a study of blood T cell repertoires in COVID-19. Cohort 3 recovered donors had two negative PCRs, clearance, or symptom resolution. This clone occurred once. Here immunoSEQ multiplex PCR was the method, and the copy in TCRdb shows in-frame clones only, minus some. The repertoire holds about 160,000 clones, with about 80% as singletons. CDR3 length: 17 amino acids. V was clipped by 0 bases and J by 7 bases; unmatched bases: 8. Germline-derived CDR1 and CDR2 are SGHNT and YENEEA. The V and J genes are TRBV11-3 and TRBJ2-1, with 11 bases identical to TRBD2. This clonotype was sampled from a woman aged 55-70 years who had recovered from COVID-19. The sample taken for sequencing was PBMCs or T cells enriched from blood (not recorded which). The CDR3 region is CASSLDHGSGGANEQFF. The CDR3 region has the DNA TGTGCCAGCAGCTTAGATCACGGTAGCGGGGGGGCAAATGAGCAGTTCTTC.